The 27 T cell receptor beta chains below come from one sample, sequenced in a study of response to subunit inactivated influenza vaccine. TCRdb ran MiXCR on the RT-PCR reads and lists one entry per CDR3 protein. Among 250,000 to 350,000 distinct CDR3 sequences listed, roughly 22% were seen once. The source was PBMCs from blood, collected 21 months after vaccination. All receptors derive from a man aged 50 to 69 who received an inactivated influenza vaccine.

Worth noting for this clonotype: The junction shows a germline mismatch at one end, possibly a read error. V gene TRBV18 combines with J gene TRBJ1-2; D is undetermined. Germline CDR1 and CDR2: KGHSH and LQKENI. The CDR3 has 15 amino acids. In DNA, the CDR3 is TGTGCCAGCTCACCATCGGTAGCTCCTAACTATAGCTACACCTTC. This codes for CASSPSVAPNYSYTF.

The rearrangement links TRBV15 to TRBJ1-5, with D possibly matching TRBD1 (6 bases). The length of the CDR3 is 14 residues. CDR1 and CDR2 from the germline V gene are LNHNV and YYDKDF (reference sequence). The ends were cut back, 5 bases at V and 9 bases at J, with 17 bases in the middle. The CDR3 reads CATSGDTGLGPQHF. CDR3 DNA sequence: TGTGCCACCAGCGGGGACACAGGGTTAGGGCCCCAGCATTTT.

The CDR3 DNA is TGCGCCAGCAGCCAAGAGATGGGTCCTCAGCCCCAGCATTTT. Translating it yields CASSQEMGPQPQHF. This chain uses TRBV4-1 with TRBJ1-5; D gene uncertain. Germline values: CDR1 MGHRA, CDR2 YSYEKL. The CDR3 totals 14 residues. V gave up 0 bases and J gave up 6 bases, with 9 bases separating them.

The V call is TRBV5-1, the J call TRBJ2-1; 9 nucleotides match TRBD1. This CDR3 comprises 16 residues. Germline V lookup: CDR1 SGHRS, CDR2 YFSETQ. V lost 1 base, J lost 4 bases, and 6 bases stayed unmatched. The CDR3 bases are TGCGCCAGCAGCTTGACGGGACAGGGATGGTACAATGAGCAGTTCTTC. This codes for CASSLTGQGWYNEQFF.

The CDR3 DNA follows: TGCAGTACAATTGACGGGGCGGCCGGATCACCCCTCCACTTT. Residues: CSTIDGAAGSPLHF. The rearrangement joins TRBV20-1 to TRBJ1-6; D is possibly TRBD1 (5 bases). V gave up 8 bases and J gave up 10 bases, with 21 bases separating them. CDR1 is DFQATT, CDR2 SNEGSKA, per germline (reference sequence). There are 14 residues in the CDR3.

In its sample, this clonotype was seen a few times. The chain combines TRBV3-1 with TRBJ2-4; D is perhaps TRBD1 (5 bases). CDR3 length: 15 amino acids. Trimming cost V 0 bases and J 3 bases, with 9 bases left between them. The germline V gene encodes CDR1 LGHDT and CDR2 YNNKEL (reference sequence). DNA for the CDR3: TGTGCCAGCAGCCAAGAGGTGGGGCTCAAAAACATTCAGTACTTC. It yields the protein CASSQEVGLKNIQYF.

The V call is TRBV25-1, the J call TRBJ1-2, with 9 nucleotides matching TRBD1. The J segment lost 9 bases and the V segment lost 6 bases, leaving 17 bases of the junction unmatched. Per the germline V gene, CDR1 is MGHDK and CDR2 is SYGVNS. The CDR3 spans 16 residues. The CDR3 protein is CASSPSWGQGRDRYTF. The CDR3 DNA reads TGTGCCAGCAGCCCCAGCTGGGGACAGGGACGAGATCGCTACACCTTC.

V usage is TRBV6-5 and J usage is TRBJ1-1; the D is unclear. In germline, CDR1 is MNHEY, CDR2 SVGAGI. V was pared by 0 bases and J by 8 bases, with 10 bases between. The CDR3 runs to 13 residues. CDR3 nucleotide sequence: TGTGCCAGCAGTTACTCGGGTCGGGGAGAAGCTTTCTTT. Protein: CASSYSGRGEAFF.

There are a few counts of this clonotype. V and J are TRBV9 and TRBJ1-5; 8 nucleotides match TRBD1. Trimming cost V 4 bases and J 2 bases; bases outside gene matches: 8. This CDR3 contains 16 residues. Germline V gene lookup returns CDR1 SGDLS and CDR2 YYNGEE. DNA of the CDR3: TGTGCCAGCAGCCCCGGACAGGGTGGAGGCAATCAGCCCCAGCATTTT. This codes for CASSPGQGGGNQPQHF.

This clonotype was observed a handful of times. This chain links TRBV10-3 with TRBJ2-7; D is perhaps TRBD2 (6 bases). Trimming shortened V by 6 bases and J by 3 bases, and 15 bases separated the two germline ends. In germline, CDR1 is ENHRY, CDR2 SYGVKD. The CDR3 is 14 residues long. The CDR3 sequence is CAISQGGRGYEQYF. CDR3 nucleotides: TGTGCCATCAGCCAGGGAGGCCGTGGCTACGAGCAGTACTTC.

This clonotype was seen a handful of times. V usage is TRBV20-1 and J usage is TRBJ1-4; possibly TRBD1 for D (5 bases). The CDR3 is 18 amino acids. The V gene's germline CDR1 is DFQATT and CDR2 SNEGSKA (reference sequence). Trimming removed 6 bases at V and 0 bases at J, with 23 bases between. CDR3 loop: CSAMIRGLRGATNEKLFF. In DNA form, the CDR3 reads TGCAGTGCAATGATCCGGGGCCTCCGGGGGGCAACTAATGAAAAACTGTTTTTT.

This clonotype was counted between two and nine times. This may stem from a read error, because a much larger clone lies one nucleotide away. The chain carries TRBV30 and TRBJ1-1; the D is unclear. V was clipped by 0 bases and J by 13 bases, with 9 bases between them. In germline, CDR1 is GTSNPN, CDR2 SVGIG (reference sequence). CDR3 length equals 10 residues. CDR3 DNA sequence: TGTGCCTGGAGTGTACACCGAGTTTTCTTT. Encoded protein: CAWSVHRVFF.

This clonotype occurred a few times. This may be a read error, as it is one base from a much larger clone. This chain connects TRBV7-2 to TRBJ1-5; 7 bases map to TRBD1. Germline-derived CDR1 and CDR2 are SGHTA and FQGNSA. Losses at the gene ends were 3 bases for V and 7 bases for J; bases not matched to a gene: 3. This CDR3 spans 13 amino acids. The CDR3 bases are TGTGCCAGCAGCTTGACAGGGTTCCAGCCCCAGCATTTT. This gives the protein CASSLTGFQPQHF.

This rearrangement joins TRBV29-1 to TRBJ2-5; TRBD2 matches 12 bases. CDR1 is SQVTM and CDR2 is ANQGSEA in the germline V gene. The CDR3 is made up of 15 amino acids. V lost 8 bases and J lost 5; bases outside the gene matches: 12. CDR3 nucleotides: TGCAGCACTGACCTAGCGGGAGGGCCCTCGGAGACCCAGTACTTC. This gives the protein CSTDLAGGPSETQYF.

The table lists this clonotype with many counts. The genes are TRBV10-3 and TRBJ2-7; the D gene is possibly TRBD1 (6 bases). V lost 6 bases and J lost 3, with 12 bases in between. The germline CDR1 and CDR2 sequences are ENHRY and SYGVKD. CDR3 length: 13 residues. CDR3 region: CAISKGTYYEQYF. In DNA form, the CDR3 reads TGTGCCATCAGCAAGGGGACATACTACGAGCAGTACTTC.

This clonotype turned up a few times. The gene calls are TRBV6-5 and TRBJ1-2; D is undetermined. The CDR3 totals 16 residues. The germline CDR1 and CDR2 sequences are MNHEY and SVGAGI. Trimming stripped 1 base from V and 8 bases from J, with 20 bases between. The CDR3 bases are TGTGCCAGCAGTTACTTAACATCTTTTACTGGAGACGGCTACACCTTC. This sequence encodes CASSYLTSFTGDGYTF.

The chain uses TRBV9 and TRBJ2-1; a possible D gene is TRBD2 (5 bases). Germline V CDR1 and CDR2: SGDLS, YYNGEE. Between the trimmed V and J ends, which lost 1 base and 1 base, there was a span of 9 bases. The CDR3 has 15 residues. The chain's CDR3 is CASSVLGLSYNEQFF. The DNA of the CDR3 is TGTGCCAGCAGCGTACTTGGACTTTCCTACAATGAGCAGTTCTTC. Full variable domain (outside the CDR3, taken from reference TRBV9 and TRBJ2-1): DSGVTQTPKHLITATGQRVTLRCSPRSGDLSVYWYQQSLDQGLQFLIQYYNGEERAKGNILERFSAQQFPDLHSELNLSSLELGDSALYFCASSVLGLSYNEQFFGPGTRLTVL.

This clonotype has a handful of counts. V and J are TRBV20-1 and TRBJ1-6; 9 bases match TRBD1. Per germline, CDR1 DFQATT and CDR2 SNEGSKA (reference sequence). The CDR3 is 15 residues long. The junction had 11 bases not matched to a gene; V was cut back by 6 bases and J by 8 bases. CDR3 nucleotides: TGCAGTGCCCGGGGACAGGGACCGGGGTATTCACCCCTCCACTTT. This encodes CSARGQGPGYSPLHF.

The V and J genes are TRBV5-4 and TRBJ1-4, with D possibly being TRBD1 (5 bases). With 5 bases removed from V and 5 bases from J, the gap between germline ends came to 10 bases. Germline V gene data show CDR1 as SGHNT and CDR2 as YYREEE (reference sequence). This CDR3 spans 13 amino acids. For the CDR3, the DNA is TGTGCCAGCAGAGAGAGGGACAATGAAAAACTGTTTTTT. Its translation: CASRERDNEKLFF.

The chain recombines TRBV20-1 with TRBJ2-1, with D possibly matching TRBD2 (6 bases). Trimming left V 2 bases short and J 0 bases short, with 14 bases between. The germline V gene encodes CDR1 DFQATT and CDR2 SNEGSKA (reference sequence). There are 16 residues in the CDR3. The CDR3 sequence is CSARWTTTVSYNEQFF. DNA for the CDR3: TGCAGTGCTAGATGGACTACCACCGTCTCCTACAATGAGCAGTTCTTC.

This clonotype was counted at least ten times. The chain combines TRBV9 with TRBJ1-2, with D possibly matching TRBD1 (6 bases). Germline assignment: CDR1 SGDLS and CDR2 YYNGEE. V was trimmed by 4 bases and J by 2 bases, leaving 15 bases between them. The CDR3 runs 15 residues. The CDR3 nucleotides read TGTGCCAGCAGCACCACAATTACAGGGAACTATGGCTACACCTTC. Protein: CASSTTITGNYGYTF.

The chain links TRBV7-7 to TRBJ2-1, with 12 bases fitting TRBD2. The CDR3 has 16 amino acids. From germline, CDR1 is SSHAT and CDR2 FNYEAQ (reference sequence). The V and J ends lost 4 bases and 8 bases, in that order; junction bases with no gene match: 9. The CDR3 DNA follows: TGTGCCAGCAGCTCGGGACTAGCGGGCGAGGGTTATGAGCAGTTCTTC. This gives the protein CASSSGLAGEGYEQFF.

This clonotype was picked up many times. The V and J genes are TRBV27 and TRBJ2-1; the match to TRBD2 covers 13 bases. The junction had 10 bases not matched to a gene; V was cut back by 5 bases and J by 9 bases. The CDR3 length is 16 residues. Germline V lookup: CDR1 MNHEY, CDR2 SMNVEV (reference sequence). CDR3 nucleotides: TGTGCCAGCAGTGAATCCGGGACTAGCGGGACAGTTGAGCAGTTCTTC. Protein sequence: CASSESGTSGTVEQFF.

This clonotype came up a few times. This chain links TRBV18 with TRBJ1-6; D ambiguous. CDR1 is KGHSH, CDR2 LQKENI, per germline. This CDR3 is built from 14 residues. The V end lost 0 bases, the J end lost 4 bases, and 4 bases lay between the germline ends. The DNA of the CDR3 is TGTGCCAGCTCACCACCGGAATATAATTCACCCCTCCACTTT. Its translation: CASSPPEYNSPLHF.

With regard to this clonotype: Sequence at one end of the junction differs from germline and may be a read error. The V and J genes are TRBV5-1 and TRBJ1-3, with D uncertain. Germline V gene lookup returns CDR1 SGHRS and CDR2 YFSETQ. This CDR3 is built from 14 residues. In DNA form, the CDR3 reads TGCGCCAGCAGCTTGGGGAACGGAGGAAGCACCATATATTTT. Amino acid sequence: CASSLGNGGSTIYF.

This clonotype was picked up a small number of times. The chain couples TRBV11-1 to TRBJ1-1; perhaps TRBD1 as D (6 bases). Trimming removed 1 base from V and 5 bases from J, with 8 bases in between. CDR3 size: 13 residues. Germline assignment: CDR1 SGHAT and CDR2 FQDESV (reference sequence). CDR3 DNA: TGTGCCAGCAGCTTAGGGACAGTAACTGAAGCTTTCTTT. Translated: CASSLGTVTEAFF.

This clonotype was seen a handful of times. This rearrangement joins TRBV7-9 to TRBJ2-2; TRBD2 might be the D (6 bases). This CDR3 is 17 amino acids long. The germline gives CDR1 SEHNR, CDR2 FQNEAQ (reference sequence). Trimming cost V 6 bases and J 1 base, with 18 bases left between them. In nucleotides, the CDR3 is TGTGCCAGCAGAACTTTAGGGAGGCAGCTGAACACCGGGGAGCTGTTTTTT. This sequence encodes CASRTLGRQLNTGELFF.